The following is a T cell receptor (beta chain) sequence with its context. This clonotype was detected only a few times. Its antigen has not been determined. No base qualities exist here, and no much larger clone lies one base off it. These data belong to a study of T cells in Graves' hyperthyroidism and ophthalmopathy (dated by TCRdb to the late 2010s). General notes on the study: Peripheral blood was sampled at the time of initial diagnosis, prior to any treatment. For training and testing, the approximately 97 patients in the discovery cohort were randomly divided in a 7:3 ratio. Prospective prediction of ophthalmopathy was tested in an independent validation cohort of 18 hyperthyroidism patients and 17 patients who later progressed to ophthalmopathy. The paper describes TCR Vbeta CDR3 sequencing of 140 or so peripheral blood samples, made up of under 50 ophthalmopathy patients, around 78 hyperthyroidism patients and about 17 progressor patients. Once sampling was done, hyperthyroidism patients were given methimazole at a starting dose of 30 mg daily, whereas ophthalmopathy patients were given high-dose intravenous methylprednisolone. A discovery cohort of roughly 100 patients, about 44 with Graves' ophthalmopathy and 57 with stable Graves' hyperthyroidism, was used to find distinguishing TCR V-J signatures. The study also compared thyroid tissue and blood T-cell repertoires from about six Graves' hyperthyroidism patients.

Stable Graves' hyperthyroidism was defined as no progression to ophthalmopathy during 18 months of follow-up. The hyperthyroidism patients were between 18 and 65 years old and newly diagnosed, with a disease duration of less than 2 months. Exclusion was applied to patients with uncontrolled infections, other autoimmune diseases, pregnancy or lactation. Diagnoses were based on clinical symptoms, serum thyroxine and TRAb, thyroid ultrasound and orbital computed tomography. Ficoll-Paque density gradient centrifugation was used to isolate PBMCs from approximately 10 ml of fresh peripheral blood. Total RNA was extracted using Trizol reagent, and RNA quality was assessed on an Agilent 2100 Bioanalyzer. The research as a whole found: A model built on a 13 V-J signature distinguished ophthalmopathy from stable hyperthyroidism, reaching roughly 88% sensitivity and around 81% specificity in cross-validation and 80%/75% in testing. Sample size was not statistically predetermined, and investigators were not blinded to group allocation. Most expanded thyroid clonotypes (frequency above 0.001) were also detected in blood, suggesting blood repertoires may reflect thyroid immune responses. In validation, progression to ophthalmopathy was predicted by the model with roughly 71% sensitivity and 72% to 80% specificity, a median of approximately 6.5 months before onset.

TCR beta CDR3 regions were amplified from RNA transcripts. For the first round of RT-PCR on the TCR CDR3, the HTBI primer set was used together with the Qiagen OneStep RT-PCR kit. The libraries were constructed in a second round of multiplex PCR and then size-selected and purified. Libraries were sequenced paired-end with 100 bp reads on an Illumina HiSeq2000. In the original analysis: SOAPnuke was used to process the raw data, throwing out any read that contained adapters or uncalled bases, had a mean Phred below 15, or lacked an exact constant-primer or identifier match. COPE v1.2.5 was used to merge high-quality paired reads, and clonotypes were defined as unique nucleotide sequences. MiTCR v1.1 was used to align the clonotypes against IMGT TRBV, TRBD and TRBJ reference segments. Only V-J combinations with frequency above 0.0001, covering 99.2% of repertoires, were analysed. The TCS score was defined as F50 (clonal expansion) divided by E x V (chaos), with BLOSUM62-based TCRdist calculated between CDR3 peptides within each V-J. Welch's t-statistics and random forest reduced 500 to 550 V-J features to 13, which were used in a naive Bayes classifier (R e1071). TCRdb reprocessing: public reads trimmed at Q25 with fastp, clones called with MiXCR, in-frame beta chains kept. Merged by CDR3 protein, the rows form single entries marked with the most common genes and DNA. These V and J calls originate from TCRdb's pipeline instead of the authors' own analysis. The sample contains about 480,000 distinct CDR3 sequences, roughly 14% of them found a single time. The ten largest clones take up 17% of the sample.

Trimming takes 4 bases off V and 6 bases off J; junction bases not matched to a gene: 13. For CDR1 and CDR2, the germline V gene (reference sequence) lists LNHDA and SQIVND. Inclusive of the bounding cysteine and phenylalanine, the CDR3 is 18 residues long. Only the CDR3 DNA stays, 54 bases, in frame from base 1. This receptor was obtained from a woman younger than 30 with Graves' hyperthyroidism. This receptor chain uses TRBV19 and TRBJ2-1, with 12 bases aligning to TRBD2. What was sequenced was blood. The CDR3 reads CASSRMTSGSGWPNEQFF. The sequenced DNA is TGTGCCAGTAGTAGGATGACTAGCGGGAGTGGTTGGCCCAATGAGCAGTTCTTC.